The clone carrying this TCR beta chain has a handful of counts. What it binds is unknown. Prepared libraries of TCR beta cDNA carried unique molecular identifiers. Each CDR3 protein gets one entry after TCRdb re-called the PCR reads with MiXCR. The sample includes under 650,000 distinct CDR3 sequences, roughly 46% seen only once; the top ten take about 1.8%. Germline lookup yields CDR1 SGHKS and CDR2 YYEKEE (reference sequence). The CDR3 runs to 12 residues. V was pared by 3 bases and J by 2 bases, with 6 bases between. The data are from a study of post-analysis software for immune sequencing data. Whole-study results and caveats: Among 5 or 6 TRBV segments more frequent in patients than controls were TRBV5-6, TRBV5-1 and TRBV20-1.

V is TRBV5-5 and J is TRBJ2-7; D uncertain. The TCR sequence derives from a girl between 5 and 17 years old with multiple sclerosis. The sample consisted of blood. CDR3 sequence (DNA): TGTGCCAGCAGCTCCGACACCTACGAGCAGTACTTC. It translates to CASSSDTYEQYF.